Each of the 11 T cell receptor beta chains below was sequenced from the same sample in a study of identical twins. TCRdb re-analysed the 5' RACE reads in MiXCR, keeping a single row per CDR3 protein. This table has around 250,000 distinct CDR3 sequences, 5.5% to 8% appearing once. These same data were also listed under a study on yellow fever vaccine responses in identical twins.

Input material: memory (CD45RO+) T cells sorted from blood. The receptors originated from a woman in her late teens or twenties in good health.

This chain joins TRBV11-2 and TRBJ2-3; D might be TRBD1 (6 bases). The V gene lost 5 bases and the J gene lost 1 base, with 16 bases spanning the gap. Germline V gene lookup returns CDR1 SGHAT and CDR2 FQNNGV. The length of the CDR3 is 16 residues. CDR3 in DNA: TGTGCCAGCAGCCCACAGGGCGGGTTACGCACAGATACGCAGTATTTT. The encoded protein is CASSPQGGLRTDTQYF.

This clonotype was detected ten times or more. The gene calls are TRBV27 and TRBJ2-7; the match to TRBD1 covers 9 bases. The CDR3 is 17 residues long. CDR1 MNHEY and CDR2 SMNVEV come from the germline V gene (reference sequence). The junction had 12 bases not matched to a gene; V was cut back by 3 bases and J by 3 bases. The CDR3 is CASSFKLSGQGLYEQYF. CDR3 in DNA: TGTGCCAGCAGTTTCAAACTGAGCGGACAGGGGCTCTACGAGCAGTACTTC.

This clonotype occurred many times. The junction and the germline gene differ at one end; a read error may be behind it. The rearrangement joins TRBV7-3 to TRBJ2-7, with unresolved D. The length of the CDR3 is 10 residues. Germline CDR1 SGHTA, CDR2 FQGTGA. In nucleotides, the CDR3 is TGTGCCAGCAGCTTAATCGTACGAGCCTTC. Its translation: CASSLIVRAF.

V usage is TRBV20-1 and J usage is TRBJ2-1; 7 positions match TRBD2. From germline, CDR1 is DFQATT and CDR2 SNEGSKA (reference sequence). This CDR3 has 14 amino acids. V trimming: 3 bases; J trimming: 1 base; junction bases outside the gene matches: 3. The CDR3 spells CSASMGGSYNEQFF. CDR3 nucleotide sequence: TGCAGTGCTAGTATGGGGGGGTCCTACAATGAGCAGTTCTTC.

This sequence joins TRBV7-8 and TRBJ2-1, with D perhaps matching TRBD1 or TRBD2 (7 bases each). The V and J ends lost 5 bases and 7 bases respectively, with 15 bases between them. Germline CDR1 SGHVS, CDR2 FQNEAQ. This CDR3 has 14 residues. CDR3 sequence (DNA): TGTGCCAGCAGCACAAGACAGGGAGGGAATGAGCAGTTCTTC. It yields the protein CASSTRQGGNEQFF.

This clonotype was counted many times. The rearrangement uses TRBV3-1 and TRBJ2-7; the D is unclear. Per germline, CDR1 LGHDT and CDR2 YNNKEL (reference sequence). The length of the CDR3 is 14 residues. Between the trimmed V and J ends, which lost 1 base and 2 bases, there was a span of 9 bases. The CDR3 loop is CASSQAGRPYEQYF. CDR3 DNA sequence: TGTGCCAGCAGCCAAGCTGGCAGACCCTACGAGCAGTACTTC.

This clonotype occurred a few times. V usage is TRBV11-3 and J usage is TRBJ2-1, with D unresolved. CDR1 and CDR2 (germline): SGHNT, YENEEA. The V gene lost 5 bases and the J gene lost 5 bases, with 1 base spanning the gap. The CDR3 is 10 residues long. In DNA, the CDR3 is TGTGCCAGCAGCCACAATGAGCAGTTCTTC. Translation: CASSHNEQFF.

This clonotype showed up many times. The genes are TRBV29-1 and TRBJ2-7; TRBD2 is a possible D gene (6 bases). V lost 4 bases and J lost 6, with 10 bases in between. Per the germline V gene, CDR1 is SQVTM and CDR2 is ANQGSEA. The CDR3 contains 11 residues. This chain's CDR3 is CSVAAGFEQYF. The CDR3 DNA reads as TGCAGCGTTGCGGCGGGGTTCGAGCAGTACTTC.

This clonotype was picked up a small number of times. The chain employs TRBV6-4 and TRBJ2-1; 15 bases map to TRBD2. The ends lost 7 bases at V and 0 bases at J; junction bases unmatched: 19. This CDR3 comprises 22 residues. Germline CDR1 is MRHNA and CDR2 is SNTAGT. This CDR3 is CASTLTSPGTSGRWSSYNEQFF. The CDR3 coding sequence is TGTGCCAGCACCCTAACCAGCCCCGGGACTAGCGGGAGGTGGAGCTCCTACAATGAGCAGTTCTTC.

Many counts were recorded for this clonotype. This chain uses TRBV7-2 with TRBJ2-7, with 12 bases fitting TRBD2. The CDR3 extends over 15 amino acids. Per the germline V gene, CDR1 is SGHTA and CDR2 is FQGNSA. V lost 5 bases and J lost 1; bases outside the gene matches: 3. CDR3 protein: CASSPTSGSSYEQYF. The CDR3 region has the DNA TGTGCCAGCAGCCCGACTAGCGGGAGTTCCTACGAGCAGTACTTC.

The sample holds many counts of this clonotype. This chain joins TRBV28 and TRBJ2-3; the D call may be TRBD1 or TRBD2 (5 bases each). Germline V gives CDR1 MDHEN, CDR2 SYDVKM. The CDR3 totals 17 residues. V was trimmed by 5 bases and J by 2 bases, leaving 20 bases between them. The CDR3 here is CASSGGLGVLNTDTQYF. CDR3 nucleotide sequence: TGTGCCAGCAGTGGGGGATTGGGGGTTCTCAACACAGATACGCAGTATTTT.